The present T cell receptor beta chain was sequenced within a study of PD-L1 blockade in urothelial cancer (dated by TCRdb to 2016 to 2017). Notes on the research overall: All patients started therapy around 2014 and received atezolizumab 1,200 mg intravenously every 3 weeks. In the same patients, pretreatment tumors underwent whole exome sequencing and RNA sequencing in addition to TCR sequencing. TCR sequencing covered pretreatment tumor samples and matched, serially collected peripheral blood taken before and after atezolizumab treatment. Progression-free survival longer than 6 months counted as durable clinical benefit, and TCR features were additionally tested against both progression-free and overall survival. Blood samples were analyzed at 3 weeks after treatment start (second dose) and at 6 weeks after treatment start. An exploratory multi-omic analysis was conducted of the somatic, immune and clinical correlates of response to PD-L1 blockade with atezolizumab in urothelial cancer. Around 30 patients had pretreatment blood TCR-seq, about 25 had at least one posttreatment blood collection, and about 25 had tumor TCR-seq. Patients had an ECOG performance status of 0 or 1 and had received between 0 and 3 prior chemotherapy regimens. Durable clinical benefit was achieved by nine patients and was not achieved by 20 patients. Blood samples yielded a median of about 150,000 T cells and some 80,000 unique TCRs, with median clonality 0.080. About 90% of the 29 patients were males with bladder-origin urothelial cancer, and about 65% of the 29 reported a prior smoking history.

Study-wide findings and limitations: Greater expansion of tumor-associated TCR clones in peripheral blood 3 weeks after the start of treatment was observed in patients with durable benefit (n of about 20, p = 0.022). Improved progression-free and overall survival was associated with having pretreatment peripheral blood TCR clonality below the median. Small sample size (n ≈ 29) and many exploratory analyses mean the results are intended to be hypothesis-generating.

On this clone: No cognate antigen has been identified for it. Per-nucleotide qualities are absent, and no much larger clonotype sits a single base away.

Its CDR3 holds 16 amino acids, cysteine through phenylalanine. Left in the record is the CDR3 DNA by itself, 48 bases read in frame from the first base. From a lookup of the germline V gene, CDR1 and CDR2 are ENHRY and SYGVKD. V lost 0 bases and J lost 0 bases, and the count of bases not matched to a germline gene is 3. This specimen's time point label, interpreted: pretreatment peripheral blood. A cohort of 25 to 35 patients with locally advanced or metastatic urothelial carcinoma, treated at Memorial Sloan Kettering on a trial protocol, was included. Peripheral blood mononuclear cells were collected pretreatment and during treatment, at between 1 and 8 total time points per patient. The Qiagen DNeasy Blood extraction kit was used to purify genomic DNA from total PBMCs and tumor samples. PBMCs were collected pretreatment and during treatment, and were isolated and stored as previously described.

Synthetic TCR analog templates were spiked into each PCR so that absolute template abundance could be estimated from read counts. TCRbeta CDR3 regions were amplified from genomic DNA with bias-controlled V and J gene primers using the immunoSEQ assay. Sequencing of rearranged TCRbeta segments was done at approximately 20X coverage. As for the authors' bioinformatics: Sequencing errors were corrected by clustering, and CDR3s were annotated against IMGT so that V, D and J genes could be assigned. Only productive TCRbeta rearrangements were used in downstream analyses, excluding out-of-frame or stop-codon sequences. Clonality was calculated as one minus the Shannon entropy normalized by the log of the number of unique productive sequences. Clones differing between time points or between blood and tumor were identified using Fisher's exact test with Benjamini-Hochberg correction, with an adjusted p below 0.01 applied as the threshold. This is the immuneACCESS table as TCRdb keeps it, with only in-frame sequences that have V and J called. A part of the clones is gone; compared with another copy, unresolved V genes explain less than half, and the rest is unexplained. The V and J calls and clone size come from that table; D and trimming were worked out from the DNA. The sample table contains about 63,000 clones; only one count was recorded for roughly 79% of them. The biggest ten clones account for around 5.7% of the sample.

The chain uses TRBV10-3 and TRBJ2-3, and TRBD2 aligns with 7 junction nucleotides. The sample was PBMCs, taken around atezolizumab (anti-PD-L1) treatment. The receptor was isolated from a man in his 70s with urothelial cancer. The nucleotide sequence is TGTGCCATCAGTGAGTCGATTAGCGGGAGCACAGATACGCAGTATTTT. Its translation is CAISESISGSTDTQYF.